The T cell receptor (beta chain) under discussion was sequenced for a study of blood T cell repertoires in COVID-19. Study information: Spain, Italy and the United States supplied samples that represented acute and convalescent COVID-19.

A note on this clone: The junction and the germline gene differ at one end; a read error may be behind it.

TCRdb's table, derived via immunoSEQ multiplex PCR, lists solely in-frame clones and lacks some. The sample lists a few hundred thousand clones; 89% were seen once. The CDR3 totals 13 residues. Germline loops: CDR1 GTSNPN, CDR2 SVGIG (reference sequence). Sequences were obtained from peripheral blood. The chain is built from TRBV30 and TRBJ2-7; D gene uncertain. This TCR derives from a man aged 35-49 years with acute or convalescent COVID-19. This chain's CDR3 is CAWRFASSYEQYF. The CDR3 coding sequence is TGTGCCTGGAGATTTGCGAGCTCCTACGAGCAATACTTC.